This T cell receptor (beta chain) was recovered during a study of T-cell memory formation after mild COVID-19 listed by TCRdb under 2021. Turning to the overall study: TCR sequence clusters from the two donors were largely donor specific. T-cell clones expanding and contracting after mild COVID-19 in two donors were tracked by longitudinal TCRalpha and TCRbeta repertoire sequencing. The cohort was made up of two young adult volunteers, one female and one male, who were previously healthy.

Including the terminal cysteine and phenylalanine, the CDR3 comprises 13 residues. The DNA shown is the 39-base CDR3, in frame from base 1. From a lookup of the germline V gene (reference sequence), CDR1 and CDR2 are SEHNR and FQNEAQ. V is clipped by 3 bases and J by 3 bases, and the sequence between their germline boundaries is 9 bases long. Study-wide conclusions, independent of this receptor: The study included only a couple of mild cases, and larger cohorts that include severe cases with pre-infection samples were judged to be necessary. Contracting CD4+ clones appeared mostly in the CM and EM memory subsets, whereas CD8+ clones were enriched in EMRA. Whether the second-wave clones peaking on day 37 were SARS-CoV-2 specific was not confirmed. Clones that contracted from day 15 to 85 showed balanced CD4/CD8 phenotypes, whereas a second wave of clones that expanded from day 15 to 37 leaned towards CD4+. Some responding clones were detected in pre-infection memory, suggesting pre-existing cross-reactive memory T cells joined the SARS-CoV-2 response.

Sequencing relied on an Illumina NovaSeq 6000. TCRalpha and TCRbeta cDNA libraries were built by 5'RACE with constant-segment primers, adding sample barcodes and unique molecular identifiers. RNA was extracted from every sample with Trizol reagent. Library amplification was performed in two PCR steps, and a second sample barcode and Illumina TruSeq adapters were introduced in the second step. Sequencing of the libraries was done on an Illumina NovaSeq, producing 2 x 150 bp paired-end reads. The authors' pipeline ran thus. Reads were demultiplexed and collapsed into UMI-guided consensus sequences with migec v1.2.7. Using mixcr v2.1.11, UMI consensuses were aligned to TRA and TRB V and J templates and then assembled into clonotypes. A clonotype was counted as expanded or contracted only if both edgeR and NoisET called the change significant, with noise models trained on biological replicates. edgeR calls used a false discovery rate-adjusted p below 0.01 and a log2 fold-change threshold of 1. As an exploratory analysis of dynamics, max-normalized trajectories of the 1000 most abundant clonotypes were examined by PCA with hierarchical clustering. Separately sequenced CD4+ and CD8+ repertoires were used to assign a CD4 or CD8 phenotype to each responding clone. The public reads were reprocessed in TCRdb via fastp at Q25 and MiXCR, keeping in-frame beta chains. Here each entry gathers all rows of one CDR3 protein and keeps the most common genes and DNA. The V and J calls and clone size are TCRdb's, not the authors'. The table for this sample lists 90,000 to 120,000 distinct CDR3 sequences; approximately 15% of them were counted only once. The top ten clones comprise 35% to 50% of the sample.

This clonotype has ten or more counts. The specificity of this receptor is unknown. It has no much larger one-base neighbor in the sample; base qualities were not kept. PBMCs were isolated by Ficoll-Paque density gradient centrifugation. Recombination linked TRBV7-9 to TRBJ2-7, with a tentative D gene TRBD2 over 6 matching bases. This TCR was recovered from a man aged 18 to 35 who had mild COVID-19 (a few samples of this study predate the infection). The sample titles of this study are shuffled in the database, so cell type and time point are left out; the donor was told from shared clones. What was sequenced was PBMCs or a T cell subset sorted from them (not recorded which). The DNA sequence follows: TGTGCCAGCAGCTTCCAAGCGGGCTACGAGCAGTACTTC. Its protein product is CASSFQAGYEQYF.